The 30 T cell receptor beta chains below come from one sample, sequenced in a study of shared clonotypes between healthy human individuals. Generated by immunoSEQ multiplex PCR, the TCRdb table keeps only in-frame clones and is missing some. The data contain 550,000 to 750,000 clones, 92% of them singletons. The naive CD8 fraction comprised CD45RO-negative cells positively selected for CCR7 and excluded terminally differentiated effector memory CD45RA+ cells. The material sequenced was naive CD8+ T cells sorted from blood. The receptors stem from a man younger than 45 in good health.

This rearrangement joins TRBV4-1 to TRBJ2-1; 9 positions match TRBD2. The germline gives CDR1 MGHRA, CDR2 YSYEKL. With V trimmed by 0 bases and J by 1 base, 1 base remained unmatched. The CDR3 loop spans 16 amino acids. The CDR3 DNA sequence: TGCGCCAGCAGCCAAGAAGCGGGAGGTTCCTACAATGAGCAGTTCTTC. Translated: CASSQEAGGSYNEQFF.

This clone occurred once. This chain uses TRBV19 with TRBJ2-7; D might be TRBD1 (5 bases). The CDR3 is made up of 15 amino acids. Trimming pared 5 bases from V and 3 bases from J, leaving 17 bases between. The germline V gene has CDR1 LNHDA and CDR2 SQIVND (reference sequence). Here the CDR3 reads CASSPWIEGDYEQYF. The DNA of the CDR3 is TGTGCCAGTAGTCCCTGGATTGAAGGGGACTACGAGCAGTACTTC.

The CDR3 sequence is CASSLFLAGGPETQYF. The CDR3 bases are TGTGCCAGCAGCTTGTTTCTAGCGGGAGGGCCGGAGACCCAGTACTTC. The V and J genes are TRBV5-6 and TRBJ2-5, with TRBD2 identical over 12 bases. Germline V lookup: CDR1 SGHDT, CDR2 YYEEEE. The CDR3 spans 16 residues. V gave up 1 base and J gave up 5 bases; unmatched junction bases: 6.

The gene calls are TRBV15 and TRBJ2-3; the match to TRBD2 covers 9 bases. Trimming at V came to 5 bases and at J to 4 bases, leaving 16 bases not matched to a gene. Per the germline V gene, CDR1 is LNHNV and CDR2 is YYDKDF (reference sequence). The CDR3 extends over 18 amino acids. CDR3 amino acids: CATSGLPRNSGSSDTQYF. In DNA, the CDR3 is TGTGCCACCAGCGGGTTGCCCAGAAATAGCGGGAGTTCAGATACGCAGTATTTT. Full variable domain (missing parts from reference TRBV15 and TRBJ2-3): DAMVIQNPRYQVTQFGKPVTLSCSQTLNHNVMYWYQQKSSQAPKLLFHYYDKDFNNEADTPDNFQSRRPNTSFCFLDIRSPGLGDTAMYLCATSGLPRNSGSSDTQYFGPGTRLTVL.

This chain links TRBV7-9 with TRBJ2-1; possibly TRBD2 for D (5 bases). The V end was cut by 1 base, the J end by 8 bases, with 9 bases between. Germline CDR1 is SEHNR and CDR2 is FQNEAQ (reference sequence). The CDR3 totals 13 residues. The CDR3 nucleotides are TGTGCCAGCAGCTTAGTCGGAGCGGATGAGCAGTTCTTC. It specifies CASSLVGADEQFF.

CDR3 DNA: TGTGCCAGCAGTTGGCCCAGGGGGTACGAGCAGTACTTC. It translates to CASSWPRGYEQYF. The V and J genes are TRBV6-8 and TRBJ2-7; TRBD1 aligns across 7 bases. There are 13 residues in the CDR3. CDR1 is MNHGY, CDR2 SAAAGT, per germline. J gave up 4 bases and V 4 bases, and 4 bases lay outside the gene matches.

The V and J genes are TRBV5-6 and TRBJ2-5; 9 nucleotides align to TRBD1. In germline, CDR1 is SGHDT, CDR2 YYEEEE. The V gene end was trimmed by 2 bases and the J gene end by 5 bases; junction bases not matched to a gene: 13. The CDR3 has 17 amino acids. The CDR3 DNA reads as TGTGCCAGCAGCTTACTTTCCGGGACAGGGATCTGGGAGACCCAGTACTTC. Translated: CASSLLSGTGIWETQYF.

Concerning this clone: Germline is not matched at one junction end, which may reflect a read error. V is TRBV13 and J is TRBJ2-3; D is tentatively TRBD1 or TRBD2 (5 bases each). Germline V gene lookup returns CDR1 PRHDT and CDR2 FYEKMQ (reference sequence). This CDR3 contains 16 residues. This chain's CDR3 is CASSLGVGERTDTQYF. As DNA, the CDR3 is TGTGCCAGCAGCCTAGGAGTGGGGGAAAGGACAGATACGCAGTATTTT.

The V and J genes are TRBV30 and TRBJ2-7; possibly TRBD2 for D (7 bases). Germline-derived CDR1 and CDR2 are GTSNPN and SVGIG (reference sequence). Trimming took off 5 bases at V and 3 bases at J, with 17 bases between the two ends. This CDR3 has 14 residues. The CDR3 spells CAWGGLAVNYEQYF. The CDR3 nucleotides read TGTGCCTGGGGGGGGCTAGCGGTGAACTACGAGCAGTACTTC. The full variable domain, in which reference TRBV30 and TRBJ2-7 provide the parts outside the CDR3, is SQTIHQWPATLVQPVGSPLSLECTVEGTSNPNLYWYRQAAGRGLQLLFYSVGIGQISSEVPQNLSASRPQDRQFILSSKKLLLSDSGFYLCAWGGLAVNYEQYFGPGTRLTVT.

V and J are TRBV28 and TRBJ2-2; no reliable D call. CDR1 is MDHEN and CDR2 is SYDVKM in the germline V gene. The V end lost 6 bases, the J end lost 6 bases, and 5 bases lay between the germline ends. The CDR3 is made up of 11 amino acids. This chain's CDR3 is CASRVPGELFF. As DNA, the CDR3 is TGTGCCAGCAGAGTCCCCGGGGAGCTGTTTTTT.

This clone was seen a single time. The chain combines TRBV27 with TRBJ2-1, with D perhaps matching TRBD2 (5 bases). Germline assignment: CDR1 MNHEY and CDR2 SMNVEV (reference sequence). This CDR3 has 11 amino acids. Between the trimmed V and J ends, which lost 6 bases and 14 bases, there was a span of 14 bases. The CDR3 nucleotides are TGTGCCAGCAGAACCGGACTTTTCGAGTTCTTC. Amino acids: CASRTGLFEFF.

This clone was seen a single time. CDR3 residues: CASSFTGTGYTDTQYF. CDR3 nucleotide sequence: TGCGCCAGCAGCTTCACCGGGACAGGATACACAGATACGCAGTATTTT. The gene calls are TRBV5-1 and TRBJ2-3; TRBD1 matches 8 bases. V was clipped by 2 bases and J by 2 bases; unmatched bases: 7. This CDR3 is 16 amino acids long. From germline, CDR1 is SGHRS and CDR2 YFSETQ.

This clone was recorded only once. The chain joins TRBV7-6 to TRBJ2-1, with TRBD2 matching over 10 bases. The CDR3 totals 16 residues. Germline CDR1 is SGHVS and CDR2 is FNYEAQ. V lost 5 bases to trimming and J lost 1 base; unmatched junction nucleotides: 5. In DNA, the CDR3 is TGTGCCAGCAGCCTCCGACTAGCGGGTTCCTACAATGAGCAGTTCTTC. Its translation is CASSLRLAGSYNEQFF.

The rearrangement links TRBV5-5 to TRBJ2-7; D might be TRBD2 (5 bases). The CDR3 loop spans 16 amino acids. V was trimmed by 4 bases and J by 0 bases, leaving 17 bases between them. In germline, CDR1 is SGHKS, CDR2 YYEKEE (reference sequence). The CDR3 nucleotides read TGTGCCAGCAGCCTTAACTGGCGGGCGAGCTCCTACGAGCAGTACTTC. Residues: CASSLNWRASSYEQYF.

Ten or more counts support this clone. The chain couples TRBV28 to TRBJ2-7; D call uncertain. Germline V gene data show CDR1 as MDHEN and CDR2 as SYDVKM. V lost 4 bases to trimming and J lost 1 base, with 2 bases between them. This CDR3 region has 11 residues. CDR3: CASSWSYEQYF. CDR3 sequence (DNA): TGTGCCAGCAGTTGGTCCTACGAGCAGTACTTC. The full variable domain, rest sourced from reference TRBV28 and TRBJ2-7, is DVKVTQSSRYLVKRTGEKVFLECVQDMDHENMFWYRQDPGLGLRLIYFSYDVKMKEKGDIPEGYSVSREKKERFSLILESASTNQTSMYLCASSWSYEQYFGPGTRLTVT.

V and J are TRBV7-2 and TRBJ2-3; 8 bases line up with TRBD2. The CDR3 loop spans 15 amino acids. Germline trimming cut 5 bases from V and 3 bases from J; bases unmatched to any gene: 7. From germline, CDR1 is SGHTA and CDR2 FQGNSA. The CDR3 DNA follows: TGTGCCAGCAGCCCGGGTAGCGGGATGACAGATACGCAGTATTTT. Its protein product is CASSPGSGMTDTQYF.

This clone was counted between two and nine times. This rearrangement joins TRBV19 to TRBJ2-1; D is undetermined. The germline V and J ends were trimmed by 3 bases and 6 bases, with 9 bases remaining between them. Looked up from germline, CDR1 is LNHDA and CDR2 is SQIVND (reference sequence). This CDR3 comprises 13 residues. The CDR3 bases are TGTGCCAGTAGTATTTCGGACGGCAATGAGCAGTTCTTC. Its translation is CASSISDGNEQFF.

This sequence joins TRBV28 and TRBJ1-2; TRBD1 aligns across 9 bases. Germline V lookup: CDR1 MDHEN, CDR2 SYDVKM. Trimming at V came to 2 bases and at J to 3 bases, leaving 7 bases not matched to a gene. CDR3 length equals 16 residues. As DNA, the CDR3 is TGTGCCAGCAGTTTAGAAGTGACAGGGGGGGACTATGGCTACACCTTC. Translated, it gives CASSLEVTGGDYGYTF.

Regarding this clone: This specimen includes other DNA sequences encoding the same CDR3. This chain links TRBV27 with TRBJ2-7, with D perhaps matching TRBD2 (7 bases). V shed 3 bases and J shed 1 base, with 10 bases lying between them. This CDR3 is built from 14 residues. CDR1 is MNHEY, CDR2 SMNVEV, per germline (reference sequence). As DNA, the CDR3 is TGTGCCAGCAGTTTGGGGGGGCGTTCCTACGAGCAGTACTTC. It translates to CASSLGGRSYEQYF.

As concerns this clone: Additional DNA sequences in this sample encode the identical CDR3. The chain uses TRBV19 and TRBJ2-1; no clear D gene. Trimming pared 3 bases from V and 4 bases from J, leaving 7 bases between. Germline values: CDR1 LNHDA, CDR2 SQIVND (reference sequence). CDR3 length: 13 amino acids. The CDR3 bases are TGTGCCAGTAGTATTGGTAGGTACAATGAGCAGTTCTTC. Translation: CASSIGRYNEQFF.

This rearrangement joins TRBV28 to TRBJ1-1; D is uncertain. CDR3 size: 15 residues. Germline V gene lookup returns CDR1 MDHEN and CDR2 SYDVKM. V gave up 2 bases and J gave up 7 bases, with 17 bases separating them. This CDR3 reads CASSLTLLPEDEAFF. The DNA for the CDR3 is TGTGCCAGCAGTTTAACCCTCCTACCGGAGGATGAAGCTTTCTTT.

The V gene is TRBV2, the J gene TRBJ2-7, with D maybe TRBD2 (5 bases). The CDR3 runs to 14 residues. Trimming shortened V by 5 bases and J by 2 bases, and 13 bases separated the two germline ends. Germline CDR1 reads SNHLY; CDR2 reads FYNNEI. The CDR3 coding sequence is TGTGCCAGCAGTTTACCGGGAATGGCCTACGAGCAGTACTTC. Its translation: CASSLPGMAYEQYF.

This chain joins TRBV29-1 and TRBJ2-7, with 12 nucleotides matching TRBD2. The junction had 1 base not matched to a gene; V was cut back by 1 base and J by 0 bases. This CDR3 spans 15 amino acids. CDR1 SQVTM and CDR2 ANQGSEA come from the germline V gene. CDR3 nucleotide sequence: TGCAGCGTTGAAGGGACTAGCGGGATCTCCTACGAGCAGTACTTC. Protein: CSVEGTSGISYEQYF.

CDR3 sequence reads: CASSPGTNEKLFF. As DNA, the CDR3 is TGTGCCAGCAGTCCCGGGACGAATGAAAAACTGTTTTTT. The chain carries TRBV5-6 and TRBJ1-4; tentative D call: TRBD1 (5 bases). CDR1 and CDR2 from the germline V gene are SGHDT and YYEEEE. CDR3 length: 13 residues. V lost 5 bases to trimming and J lost 5 bases, with 10 bases between them.

The chain's CDR3 is CASSEYGGETQYF. CDR3 DNA sequence: TGTGCCAGCAGCGAGTACGGAGGAGAGACCCAGTACTTC. The V and J genes are TRBV7-8 and TRBJ2-5, with D perhaps TRBD2 (5 bases). V was cut by 5 bases and J by 4 bases, with 11 bases left in between. This CDR3 region has 13 residues. CDR1 and CDR2 from the germline V gene are SGHVS and FQNEAQ.

This chain connects TRBV13 to TRBJ2-4, with D perhaps TRBD2 (5 bases). The V gene's germline CDR1 is PRHDT and CDR2 FYEKMQ (reference sequence). The CDR3 spans 14 residues. V gave up 5 bases and J gave up 10 bases, with 18 bases separating them. For the CDR3, the DNA is TGTGCCAGCAGCCGGAGGTTGGAGGAAGAAATTCAGTACTTC. This gives the protein CASSRRLEEEIQYF.

V usage is TRBV10-2 and J usage is TRBJ2-5; 9 nucleotides align to TRBD2. Germline-derived CDR1 and CDR2 are WSHSY and SAAADI. The CDR3 runs 20 residues. V shed 0 bases, J shed 0 bases, and the junction held 14 bases outside the gene matches. The DNA of the CDR3 is TGCGCCAGCAGTGAGTCGGTTCTAGCGGGACTGCCCCAATACCAAGAGACCCAGTACTTC. Translated: CASSESVLAGLPQYQETQYF.

The V and J genes are TRBV7-9 and TRBJ2-6; 10 bases are shared with TRBD1. The CDR3 spans 18 residues. V was clipped by 5 bases and J by 1 base; unmatched bases: 8. Per the germline V gene, CDR1 is SEHNR and CDR2 is FQNEAQ (reference sequence). CDR3 loop: CASSLGDRGISGANVLTF. CDR3 in DNA: TGTGCCAGCAGCCTAGGGGACAGGGGAATATCTGGGGCCAACGTCCTGACTTTC.

V usage is TRBV15 and J usage is TRBJ2-7; 9 nucleotides line up with TRBD2. Trimming at V came to 0 bases and at J to 2 bases, leaving 11 bases not matched to a gene. This CDR3 is built from 18 residues. Germline CDR1 and CDR2: LNHNV and YYDKDF (reference sequence). The DNA for the CDR3 is TGTGCCACCAGCAGAGAGGGGGGCAGCGGGAGGTCCCCCTACGAGCAGTACTTC. It translates to CATSREGGSGRSPYEQYF.

This clone has ten or more counts. The V gene is TRBV6-5, the J gene TRBJ2-2, with TRBD1 matching over 7 bases. The V gene's germline CDR1 is MNHEY and CDR2 SVGAGI. The CDR3 runs 15 residues. V trimming: 8 bases; J trimming: 5 bases; junction bases outside the gene matches: 11. This CDR3 is CASGQGVVGTGELFF. The DNA of the CDR3 is TGTGCCAGCGGTCAGGGGGTGGTTGGGACCGGGGAGCTGTTTTTT.